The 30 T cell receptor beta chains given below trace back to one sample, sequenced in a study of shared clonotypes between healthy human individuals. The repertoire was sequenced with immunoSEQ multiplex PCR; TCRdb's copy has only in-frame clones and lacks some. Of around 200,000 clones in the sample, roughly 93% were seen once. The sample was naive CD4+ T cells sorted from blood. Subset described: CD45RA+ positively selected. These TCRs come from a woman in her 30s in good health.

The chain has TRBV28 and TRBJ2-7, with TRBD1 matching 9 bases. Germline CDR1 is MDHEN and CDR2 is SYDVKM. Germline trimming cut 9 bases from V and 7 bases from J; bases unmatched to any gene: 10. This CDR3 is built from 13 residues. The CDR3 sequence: CARTYRGRREQYF. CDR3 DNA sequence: TGTGCCAGGACCTACAGGGGGCGAAGGGAGCAGTACTTC.

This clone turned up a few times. The CDR3 here is CASGLVTQYF. CDR3 DNA: TGTGCCAGCGGGTTAGTGACGCAGTACTTC. The chain joins TRBV6-5 to TRBJ2-7; D gene uncertain. Trimming removed 8 bases from V and 9 bases from J, with 11 bases in between. The germline gives CDR1 MNHEY, CDR2 SVGAGI. CDR3 size: 10 residues.

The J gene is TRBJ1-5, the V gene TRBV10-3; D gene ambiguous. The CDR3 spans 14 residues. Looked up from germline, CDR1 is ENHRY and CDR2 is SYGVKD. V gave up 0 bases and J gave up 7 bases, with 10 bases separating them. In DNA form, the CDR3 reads TGTGCCATCAGTGAGTCGCATGTCACCCAGCCCCAGCATTTT. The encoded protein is CAISESHVTQPQHF.

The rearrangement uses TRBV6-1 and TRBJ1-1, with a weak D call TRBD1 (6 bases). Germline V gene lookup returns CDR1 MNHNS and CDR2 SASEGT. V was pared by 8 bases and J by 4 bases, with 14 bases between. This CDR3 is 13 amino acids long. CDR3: CASLRTELTEAFF. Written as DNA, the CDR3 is TGTGCCAGCTTAAGGACAGAACTCACTGAAGCTTTCTTT.

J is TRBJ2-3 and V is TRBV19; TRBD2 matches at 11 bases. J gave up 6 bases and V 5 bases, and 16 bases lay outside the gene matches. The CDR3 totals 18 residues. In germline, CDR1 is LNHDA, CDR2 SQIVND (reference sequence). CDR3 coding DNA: TGTGCCAGTAGTGTAACCCCGGGAACTAGCGGGAGTAGTGATACGCAGTATTTT. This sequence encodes CASSVTPGTSGSSDTQYF.

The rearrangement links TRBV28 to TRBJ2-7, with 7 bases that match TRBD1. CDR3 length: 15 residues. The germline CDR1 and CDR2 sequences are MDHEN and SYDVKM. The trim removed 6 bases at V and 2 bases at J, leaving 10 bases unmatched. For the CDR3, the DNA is TGTGCCAGCAGCAAACCCGGGACAGCCACCTACGAGCAGTACTTC. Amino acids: CASSKPGTATYEQYF.

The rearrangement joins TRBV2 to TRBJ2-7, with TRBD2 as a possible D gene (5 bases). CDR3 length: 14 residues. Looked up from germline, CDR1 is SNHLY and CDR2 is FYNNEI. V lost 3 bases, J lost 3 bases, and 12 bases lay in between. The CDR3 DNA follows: TGTGCCAGCAGTGAGGAGACCGGGGACTACGAGCAGTACTTC. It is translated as CASSEETGDYEQYF.

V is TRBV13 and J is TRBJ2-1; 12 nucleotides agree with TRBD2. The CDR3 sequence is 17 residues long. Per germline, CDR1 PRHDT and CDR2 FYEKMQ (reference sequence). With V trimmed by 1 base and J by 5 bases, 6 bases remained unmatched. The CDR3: CASSLARLAGVHNEQFF. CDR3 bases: TGTGCCAGCAGCTTAGCAAGACTAGCGGGAGTCCACAATGAGCAGTTCTTC.

CDR3 loop: CASRRLAINEQFF. The DNA of the CDR3 is TGTGCCAGCAGGAGACTAGCGATCAATGAGCAGTTCTTC. The chain is built from TRBV5-4 and TRBJ2-1, with 8 nucleotides matching TRBD2. Trimming cost V 5 bases and J 6 bases; bases outside gene matches: 4. This CDR3 comprises 13 residues. CDR1 is SGHNT and CDR2 is YYREEE in the germline V gene (reference sequence).

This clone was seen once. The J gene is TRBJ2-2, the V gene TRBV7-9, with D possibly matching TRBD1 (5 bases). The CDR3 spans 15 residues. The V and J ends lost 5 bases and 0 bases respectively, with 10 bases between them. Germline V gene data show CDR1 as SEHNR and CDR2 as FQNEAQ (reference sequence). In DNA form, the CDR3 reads TGTGCCAGCAGCGTAGGACACACGAACACCGGGGAGCTGTTTTTT. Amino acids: CASSVGHTNTGELFF. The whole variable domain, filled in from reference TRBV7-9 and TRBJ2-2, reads DTGVSQNPRHKITKRGQNVTFRCDPISEHNRLYWYRQTLGQGPEFLTYFQNEAQLEKSRLLSDRFSAERPKGSFSTLEIQRTEQGDSAMYLCASSVGHTNTGELFFGEGSRLTVL.

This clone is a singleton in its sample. CDR3 sequence reads: CASSEQTVRGYTF. The DNA for the CDR3 is TGTGCCAGCAGTGAACAGACAGTTAGGGGCTACACCTTC. The chain couples TRBV6-1 to TRBJ1-2, with D possibly being TRBD1 (5 bases). Germline CDR1 and CDR2: MNHNS and SASEGT. The CDR3 loop spans 13 amino acids. V was shortened by 2 bases and J by 8 bases, with 12 bases between the two germline ends.

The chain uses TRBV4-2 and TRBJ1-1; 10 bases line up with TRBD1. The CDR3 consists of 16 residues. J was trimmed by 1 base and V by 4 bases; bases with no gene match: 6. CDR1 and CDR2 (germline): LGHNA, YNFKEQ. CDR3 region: CASSPRDRGRNTEAFF. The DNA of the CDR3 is TGTGCCAGCAGCCCCCGGGACAGGGGTAGGAACACTGAAGCTTTCTTT.

The CDR3 region is CASSQLRALLGELLFF. CDR3 nucleotides: TGTGCCAGCAGCCAATTGAGAGCCCTCCTCGGGGAATTACTGTTCTTC. The genes are TRBV14 and TRBJ2-1; possibly TRBD2 for D (5 bases). V was shortened by 2 bases and J by 15 bases, with 26 bases between the two germline ends. Germline CDR1 SGHDN, CDR2 FVKESK. The CDR3 length is 16 residues.

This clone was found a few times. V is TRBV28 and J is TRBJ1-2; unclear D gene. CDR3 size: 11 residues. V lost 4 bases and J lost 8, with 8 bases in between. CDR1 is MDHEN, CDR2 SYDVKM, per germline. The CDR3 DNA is TGTGCCAGCAGTTCGACTAGGGGCTACACCTTC. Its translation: CASSSTRGYTF.

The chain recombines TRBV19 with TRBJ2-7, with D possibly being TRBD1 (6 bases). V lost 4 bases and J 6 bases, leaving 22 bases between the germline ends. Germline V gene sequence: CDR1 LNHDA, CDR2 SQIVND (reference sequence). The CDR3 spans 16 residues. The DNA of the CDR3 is TGTGCCAGTAGTACCCCCATTGGGGGCGCACTGGGCGAGCAGTACTTC. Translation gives CASSTPIGGALGEQYF.

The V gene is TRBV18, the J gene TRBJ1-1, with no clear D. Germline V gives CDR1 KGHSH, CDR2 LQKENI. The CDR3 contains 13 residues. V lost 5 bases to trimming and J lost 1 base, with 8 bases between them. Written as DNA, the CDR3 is TGTGCCAGCTCAAATGGCGAGAACACTGAAGCTTTCTTT. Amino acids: CASSNGENTEAFF.

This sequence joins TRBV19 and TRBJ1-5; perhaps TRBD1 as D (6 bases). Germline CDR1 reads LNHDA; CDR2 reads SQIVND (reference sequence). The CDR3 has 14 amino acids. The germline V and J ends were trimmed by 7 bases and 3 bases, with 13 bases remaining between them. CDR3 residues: CASTEGQINQPQHF. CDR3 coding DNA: TGTGCCAGTACCGAAGGACAGATCAATCAGCCCCAGCATTTT.

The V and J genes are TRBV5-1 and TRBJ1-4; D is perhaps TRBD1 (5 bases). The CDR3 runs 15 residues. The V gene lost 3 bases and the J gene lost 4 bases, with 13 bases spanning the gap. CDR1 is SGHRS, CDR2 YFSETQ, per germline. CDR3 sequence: CASSSPGGSNEKLFF. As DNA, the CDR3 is TGCGCCAGCAGCTCCCCCGGGGGGAGTAATGAAAAACTGTTTTTT.

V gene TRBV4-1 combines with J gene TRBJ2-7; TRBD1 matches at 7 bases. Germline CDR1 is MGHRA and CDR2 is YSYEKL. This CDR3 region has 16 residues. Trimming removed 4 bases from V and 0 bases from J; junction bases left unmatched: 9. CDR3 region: CASSRERDRASYEQYF. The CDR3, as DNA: TGCGCCAGCAGCCGAGAAAGAGACAGGGCCTCCTACGAGCAGTACTTC.

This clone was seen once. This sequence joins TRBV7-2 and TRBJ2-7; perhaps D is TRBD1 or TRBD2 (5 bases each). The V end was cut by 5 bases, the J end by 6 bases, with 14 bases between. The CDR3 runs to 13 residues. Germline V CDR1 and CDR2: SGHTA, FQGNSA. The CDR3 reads CASSPRDAPEQYF. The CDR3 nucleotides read TGTGCCAGCAGCCCCCGGGACGCTCCCGAGCAGTACTTC.

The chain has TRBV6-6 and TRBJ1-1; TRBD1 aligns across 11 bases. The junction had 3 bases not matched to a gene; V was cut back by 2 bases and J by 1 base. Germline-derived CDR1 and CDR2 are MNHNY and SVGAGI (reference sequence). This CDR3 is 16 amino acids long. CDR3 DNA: TGTGCCAGCAGTTACGGACAGGGGGCGCCGAACACTGAAGCTTTCTTT. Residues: CASSYGQGAPNTEAFF.

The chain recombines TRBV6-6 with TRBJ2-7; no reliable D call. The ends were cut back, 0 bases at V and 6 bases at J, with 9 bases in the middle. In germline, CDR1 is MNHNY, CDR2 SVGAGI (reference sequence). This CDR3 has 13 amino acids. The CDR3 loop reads CASSYSRVTEQYF. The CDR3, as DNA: TGTGCCAGCAGTTACTCGAGAGTAACCGAGCAGTACTTC.

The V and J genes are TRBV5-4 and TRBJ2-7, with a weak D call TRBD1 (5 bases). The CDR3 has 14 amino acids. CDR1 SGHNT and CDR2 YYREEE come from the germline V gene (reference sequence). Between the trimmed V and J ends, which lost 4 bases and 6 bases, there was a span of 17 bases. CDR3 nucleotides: TGTGCCAGCAGCGCCTCAGGGTTTTCGCGCGAGCAGTACTTC. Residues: CASSASGFSREQYF.

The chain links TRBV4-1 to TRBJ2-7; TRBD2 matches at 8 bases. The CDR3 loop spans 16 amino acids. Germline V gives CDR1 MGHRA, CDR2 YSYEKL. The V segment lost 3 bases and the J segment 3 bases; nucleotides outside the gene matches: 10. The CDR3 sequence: CASSQVPGLVYYEQYF. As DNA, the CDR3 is TGCGCCAGCAGCCAGGTTCCGGGACTAGTTTACTACGAGCAGTACTTC.

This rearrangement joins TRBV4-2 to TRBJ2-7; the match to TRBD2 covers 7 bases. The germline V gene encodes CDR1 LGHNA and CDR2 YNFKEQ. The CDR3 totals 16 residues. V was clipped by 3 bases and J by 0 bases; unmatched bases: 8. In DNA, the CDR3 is TGTGCCAGCAGCCACCCCGGGCGGGAGCCCTCCTACGAGCAGTACTTC. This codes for CASSHPGREPSYEQYF.

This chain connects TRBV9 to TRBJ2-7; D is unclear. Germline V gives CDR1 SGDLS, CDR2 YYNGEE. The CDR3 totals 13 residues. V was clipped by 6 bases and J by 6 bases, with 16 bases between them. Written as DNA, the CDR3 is TGTGCCAGCACGTTGAACCCGACGTCCGAGCAGTACTTC. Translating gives CASTLNPTSEQYF.

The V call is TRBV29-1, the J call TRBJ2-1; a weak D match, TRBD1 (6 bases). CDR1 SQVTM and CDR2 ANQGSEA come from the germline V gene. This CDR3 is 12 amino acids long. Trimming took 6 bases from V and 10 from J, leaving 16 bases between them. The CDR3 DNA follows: TGCAGCGTACAACAGGGTCTACGGGAGCAGTTCTTC. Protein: CSVQQGLREQFF.

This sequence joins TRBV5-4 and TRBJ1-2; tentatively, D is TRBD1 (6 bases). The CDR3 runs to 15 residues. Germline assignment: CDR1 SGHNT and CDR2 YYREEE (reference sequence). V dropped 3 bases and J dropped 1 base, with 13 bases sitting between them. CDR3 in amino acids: CASSSSRTDNYGYTF. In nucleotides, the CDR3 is TGTGCCAGCAGCTCCTCCCGGACAGATAACTATGGCTACACCTTC.

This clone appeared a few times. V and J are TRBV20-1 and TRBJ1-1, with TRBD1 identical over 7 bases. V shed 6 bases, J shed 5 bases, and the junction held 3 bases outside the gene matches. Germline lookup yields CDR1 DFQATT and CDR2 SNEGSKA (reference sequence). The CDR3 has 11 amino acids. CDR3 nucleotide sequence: TGCAGTGCCACAGGGGAAACTGAAGCTTTCTTT. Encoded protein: CSATGETEAFF.

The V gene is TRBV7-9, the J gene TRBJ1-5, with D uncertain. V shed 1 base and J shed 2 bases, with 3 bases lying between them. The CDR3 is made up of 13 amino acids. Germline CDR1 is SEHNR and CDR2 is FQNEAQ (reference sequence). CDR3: CASSLVGNQPQHF. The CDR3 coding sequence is TGTGCCAGCAGCTTAGTCGGCAATCAGCCCCAGCATTTT.